The 8 T cell receptor beta chains presented below share a single source sample, sequenced in a study of T-cell reconstitution after alpha-beta-depleted transplantation in children. Molecular barcoding with unique molecular identifiers was used for the TCRbeta library. Each CDR3 protein is one row after TCRdb ran MiXCR on the PCR reads. The data show 550,000 to 800,000 distinct CDR3 sequences, with 13% seen just once and about 0.79% held by the top ten. The sequenced sample was PBMCs, obtained before TCRalphabeta/CD19-depleted stem cell transplant. The receptors were gathered from a girl aged 2-10 years with congenital amegakaryocytic thrombocytopenia, due to receive a stem cell transplant.

This clonotype was seen a handful of times. This CDR3 reads CASSQGLRGINEKLFF. The DNA for the CDR3 is TGTGCCAGCAGCCAAGGGCTCAGGGGAATTAATGAAAAACTGTTTTTT. The chain couples TRBV3-1 to TRBJ1-4; weak D call: TRBD1 (6 bases). Germline CDR1 reads LGHDT; CDR2 reads YNNKEL (reference sequence). The CDR3 length is 16 residues. V lost 1 base, J lost 4 bases, and 13 bases lay in between.

This clonotype was counted ten times or more. The chain recombines TRBV29-1 with TRBJ2-1; D might be TRBD1 (5 bases). The CDR3 is 15 residues long. The germline gives CDR1 SQVTM, CDR2 ANQGSEA. V lost 6 bases, J lost 7 bases, and 22 bases lay in between. The CDR3 DNA sequence: TGCAGCGTCTATACGGGCACGCTGGGGCATAATGAGCAGTTCTTC. It codes for CSVYTGTLGHNEQFF.

Ten or more counts support this clonotype. V is TRBV6-5 and J is TRBJ2-7, with D tentatively TRBD2 (6 bases). Germline CDR1 MNHEY, CDR2 SVGAGI. The CDR3 contains 15 residues. V was trimmed by 7 bases and J by 2 bases, leaving 18 bases between them. The CDR3, as DNA: TGTGCCAGCATTTCATCAGCGGGCCCTACCTACGAGCAGTACTTC. It encodes CASISSAGPTYEQYF.

This clonotype was picked up a small number of times. The CDR3 here is CASGTVQETQYF. The CDR3 nucleotides are TGTGCCAGCGGCACGGTACAAGAGACCCAGTACTTC. The V call is TRBV28, the J call TRBJ2-5; D is ambiguous. This CDR3 spans 12 amino acids. The germline V gene has CDR1 MDHEN and CDR2 SYDVKM. The ends were cut back, 8 bases at V and 2 bases at J, with 9 bases in the middle. The variable domain in full, completed from reference TRBV28 and TRBJ2-5, reads DVKVTQSSRYLVKRTGEKVFLECVQDMDHENMFWYRQDPGLGLRLIYFSYDVKMKEKGDIPEGYSVSREKKERFSLILESASTNQTSMYLCASGTVQETQYFGPGTRLLVL.

Regarding this clonotype: Given a much more abundant clone one base away, this may be a read error. This chain links TRBV20-1 with TRBJ2-3; D possibly corresponds to TRBD2 (5 bases). This CDR3 comprises 14 residues. With 5 bases removed from V and 4 bases from J, the gap between germline ends came to 16 bases. The germline V gene has CDR1 DFQATT and CDR2 SNEGSKA (reference sequence). CDR3 sequence reads: CSAGPTGRADTQYF. The CDR3 nucleotides are TGCAGTGCTGGCCCGACGGGAAGGGCAGATACGCAGTATTTT.

The table lists this clonotype with many counts. The CDR3 region has the DNA TGCAGTGCTCTCACTAGCGGGAGCATGTACAATGAGCAGTTCTTC. Protein: CSALTSGSMYNEQFF. This chain links TRBV20-1 with TRBJ2-1, with TRBD2 matching 11 bases. Germline V gene data show CDR1 as DFQATT and CDR2 as SNEGSKA (reference sequence). The CDR3 covers 15 residues. Trimming cost V 5 bases and J 4 bases; bases outside gene matches: 7.

This clonotype was counted ten times or more. The chain joins TRBV11-2 to TRBJ2-7, with 10 bases aligning to TRBD2. With 7 bases clipped from V and 4 bases from J, the junction kept 10 bases outside the gene matches. CDR3 length: 15 residues. Germline CDR1 reads SGHAT; CDR2 reads FQNNGV. The CDR3 loop is CASTLAGANPYEQYF. The DNA of the CDR3 is TGTGCCAGCACCCTAGCGGGAGCTAATCCGTACGAGCAGTACTTC. The full variable domain, in which reference TRBV11-2 and TRBJ2-7 provide the parts outside the CDR3, is EAGVAQSPRYKIIEKRQSVAFWCNPISGHATLYWYQQILGQGPKLLIQFQNNGVVDDSQLPKDRFSAERLKGVDSTLKIQPAKLEDSAVYLCASTLAGANPYEQYFGPGTRLTVT.

This clonotype was seen ten or more times. V is TRBV11-1 and J is TRBJ2-3; 13 bases align to TRBD2. Germline V lookup: CDR1 SGHAT, CDR2 FQDESV (reference sequence). V lost 4 bases to trimming and J lost 3 bases; unmatched junction nucleotides: 10. CDR3 size: 18 residues. CDR3 coding DNA: TGTGCCAGCAGCTACTATCCGGGACTAGCGGGAAGTACAGATACGCAGTATTTT. Its translation: CASSYYPGLAGSTDTQYF.